The source of this TCR beta chain is a study of radiotherapy plus CTLA-4 blockade in lung cancer. For the study at large: Disease control was seen in about 30% of patients, objective responses in roughly 17%.

Generated by immunoSEQ multiplex PCR, the TCRdb table keeps only in-frame clones and is missing some. The sample records 20,000 or so clones, roughly 82% being singletons. V was pared by 1 base and J by 1 base, with 13 bases between. Germline CDR1 reads LGHNA; CDR2 reads YNFKEQ. CDR3 length: 16 amino acids. Material: peripheral blood, obtained from a patient treated with radiotherapy plus ipilimumab. This clonotype was sampled from a human donor with non-small cell lung cancer whose response to radiotherapy plus ipilimumab could not be evaluated. The V call is TRBV4-2, the J call TRBJ1-2, with D hard to call. CDR3 DNA sequence: TGTGCCAGCAGCCAAGGGGAGCGGGGTTTTAACTATGGCTACACCTTC. It is translated as CASSQGERGFNYGYTF.